This passage covers 24 T cell receptor beta chains from one sample sequenced in a study of shared clonotypes between healthy human individuals. TCRdb's copy holds only in-frame clones and misses some; the assay was immunoSEQ multiplex PCR. The profile shows 780,000 or so clones, roughly two thirds of them singletons. Sequenced sample: memory CD4+ T cells sorted from blood. Subset indicated: CD45RA-negative fraction. Every receptor here comes from a woman younger than 45 in good health.

Concerning this clone itself: Distinct nucleotide sequences in the sample also encode this CDR3. CDR3 amino acids: CSVEGNTYEQYF. The CDR3 DNA is TGCAGCGTTGAAGGTAACACCTACGAGCAGTACTTC. The rearrangement links TRBV29-1 to TRBJ2-7; D not certain. Germline lookup yields CDR1 SQVTM and CDR2 ANQGSEA. CDR3 size: 12 residues. V lost 1 base, J lost 2 bases, and 6 bases lay in between.

This clone was seen a single time. CDR3 sequence (DNA): TGCGCCAGCAGGGAGGGACACCCGATCTCCTACGAGCAGTACTTC. Residues: CASREGHPISYEQYF. V usage is TRBV10-1 and J usage is TRBJ2-7; D may match TRBD1 or TRBD2 (6 bases each). The CDR3 runs to 15 residues. Germline lookup yields CDR1 WNHNN and CDR2 SYGVQD (reference sequence). Trimming pared 6 bases from V and 0 bases from J, leaving 15 bases between.

This rearrangement joins TRBV9 to TRBJ2-4; D may be TRBD2 (5 bases). The ends were cut back, 4 bases at V and 11 bases at J, with 19 bases in the middle. The CDR3 consists of 14 residues. CDR1 is SGDLS and CDR2 is YYNGEE in the germline V gene. The chain's CDR3 is CASSQRAVWDFQYF. In nucleotides, the CDR3 is TGTGCCAGCAGCCAGAGGGCCGTTTGGGATTTTCAGTACTTC. Full variable domain (outside the CDR3, taken from reference TRBV9 and TRBJ2-4): DSGVTQTPKHLITATGQRVTLRCSPRSGDLSVYWYQQSLDQGLQFLIQYYNGEERAKGNILERFSAQQFPDLHSELNLSSLELGDSALYFCASSQRAVWDFQYFGAGTRLSVL.

The chain recombines TRBV19 with TRBJ1-2; D is perhaps TRBD1 (5 bases). Germline V gene data show CDR1 as LNHDA and CDR2 as SQIVND (reference sequence). The V end was cut by 7 bases, the J end by 1 base, with 13 bases between. CDR3 length: 14 amino acids. The CDR3 sequence is CASTGSGGNYGYTF. As DNA, the CDR3 is TGTGCCAGTACAGGCAGCGGGGGTAACTATGGCTACACCTTC.

This chain connects TRBV2 to TRBJ1-1; D uncertain. CDR1 is SNHLY, CDR2 FYNNEI, per germline. V lost 4 bases to trimming and J lost 3 bases, with 12 bases between them. This CDR3 has 14 residues. DNA of the CDR3: TGTGCCAGCAGTGTCAGCCCCCGGGACACTGAAGCTTTCTTT. Protein: CASSVSPRDTEAFF. The whole variable domain, filled in from reference TRBV2 and TRBJ1-1, reads EPEVTQTPSHQVTQMGQEVILRCVPISNHLYFYWYRQILGQKVEFLVSFYNNEISEKSEIFDDQFSVERPDGSNFTLKIRSTKLEDSAMYFCASSVSPRDTEAFFGQGTRLTVV.

The J gene is TRBJ2-3, the V gene TRBV11-2, with TRBD2 matching 7 bases. Trimming removed 2 bases from V and 1 base from J; junction bases left unmatched: 6. From germline, CDR1 is SGHAT and CDR2 FQNNGV. This CDR3 has 16 amino acids. CDR3 amino acids: CASSLSAGEGTDTQYF. Written as DNA, the CDR3 is TGTGCCAGCAGCTTAAGTGCGGGAGAAGGCACAGATACGCAGTATTTT.

This clone appeared a few times. The gene calls are TRBV18 and TRBJ2-1, with 9 bases identical to TRBD2. The CDR3 totals 17 residues. The V and J ends lost 2 bases and 1 base, in that order; junction bases with no gene match: 6. Germline CDR1 and CDR2: KGHSH and LQKENI. CDR3 in amino acids: CASSPSPSGTSYNEQFF. In nucleotides, the CDR3 is TGTGCCAGCTCACCATCCCCTAGCGGGACGTCCTACAATGAGCAGTTCTTC.

The V call is TRBV5-1, the J call TRBJ2-1, with TRBD2 identical over 7 bases. Germline CDR1 reads SGHRS; CDR2 reads YFSETQ. CDR3 length equals 16 residues. J lost 1 base, V lost 4 bases, and 8 bases had no gene match. CDR3 region: CASSPGRAGSYNEQFF. For the CDR3, the DNA is TGCGCCAGCAGCCCTGGGAGGGCCGGTTCCTACAATGAGCAGTTCTTC.

The genes are TRBV6-1 and TRBJ2-1; 10 bases fit TRBD1. Germline CDR1 reads MNHNS; CDR2 reads SASEGT. With 3 bases clipped from V and 7 bases from J, the junction kept 6 bases outside the gene matches. The CDR3 totals 15 residues. CDR3 sequence reads: CASSEPGQGKNEQFF. The CDR3, as DNA: TGTGCCAGCAGTGAGCCGGGACAGGGGAAGAATGAGCAGTTCTTC.

The genes are TRBV29-1 and TRBJ2-7; the D is unclear. Per the germline V gene, CDR1 is SQVTM and CDR2 is ANQGSEA. V lost 4 bases, J lost 0 bases, and 7 bases lay in between. The CDR3 is 12 amino acids. Here the CDR3 DNA reads TGCAGCGTTGTGGCTAGCTCCTACGAGCAGTACTTC. Protein product: CSVVASSYEQYF.

This clone was counted at least ten times. This chain joins TRBV5-1 and TRBJ2-7; 7 bases fit TRBD1. The CDR3 consists of 14 residues. Germline assignment: CDR1 SGHRS and CDR2 YFSETQ. The V segment lost 3 bases and the J segment 4 bases; nucleotides outside the gene matches: 7. The CDR3 bases are TGCGCCAGCAGCTCCGGGACAGAAGGGTACGAGCAGTACTTC. Its protein is CASSSGTEGYEQYF.

This clone was counted between two and nine times. This rearrangement joins TRBV7-3 to TRBJ1-1; no reliable D call. Germline-derived CDR1 and CDR2 are SGHTA and FQGTGA. V gave up 2 bases and J gave up 5 bases, with 9 bases separating them. The CDR3 contains 13 residues. CDR3 region: CASSLFRETEAFF. The DNA for the CDR3 is TGTGCCAGCAGCTTATTTCGGGAAACTGAAGCTTTCTTT. Drawing the rest from reference TRBV7-3 and TRBJ1-1, the complete variable domain is GAGVSQTPSNKVTEKGKYVELRCDPISGHTALYWYRQSLGQGPEFLIYFQGTGAADDSGLPNDRFFAVRPEGSVSTLKIQRTERGDSAVYLCASSLFRETEAFFGQGTRLTVV.

The chain is built from TRBV27 and TRBJ1-5, with TRBD1 as a possible D gene (6 bases). CDR1 MNHEY and CDR2 SMNVEV come from the germline V gene (reference sequence). This CDR3 has 16 amino acids. V lost 7 bases, J lost 1 base, and 17 bases lay in between. CDR3 DNA sequence: TGTGCCAGCATGTTACGATGGGGGCTAAGCAATCAGCCCCAGCATTTT. Amino acid sequence: CASMLRWGLSNQPQHF.

This clone was found a few times. This sequence joins TRBV19 and TRBJ2-5; 12 bases line up with TRBD2. This CDR3 contains 18 residues. Per germline, CDR1 LNHDA and CDR2 SQIVND (reference sequence). Trimming removed 4 bases from V and 5 bases from J; junction bases left unmatched: 14. This CDR3 is CASSTTDLLAGGPETQYF. CDR3 in DNA: TGTGCCAGTAGTACCACAGATCTTCTAGCGGGAGGGCCGGAGACCCAGTACTTC.

This clone occurred a few times. The chain employs TRBV30 and TRBJ1-4; TRBD1 is a possible D gene (5 bases). This CDR3 has 15 amino acids. Deletions cut 5 bases from V and 7 bases from J, with 20 bases between. CDR1 and CDR2 from the germline V gene are GTSNPN and SVGIG (reference sequence). CDR3 nucleotides: TGTGCCTGGGGACCCGCACAGGCCGATCCTGAAAAACTGTTTTTT. It encodes CAWGPAQADPEKLFF.

This chain links TRBV2 with TRBJ2-5; the D is unclear. The germline CDR1 and CDR2 sequences are SNHLY and FYNNEI. V lost 8 bases and J lost 5, with 12 bases in between. The CDR3 is 12 residues long. CDR3: CASGFFGETQYF. CDR3 DNA: TGTGCCAGCGGCTTCTTCGGGGAGACCCAGTACTTC.

The chain employs TRBV18 and TRBJ1-5, with a weak D call TRBD1 (6 bases). Trimming shortened V by 6 bases and J by 4 bases, and 10 bases separated the two germline ends. Germline V gives CDR1 KGHSH, CDR2 LQKENI. The CDR3 has 13 residues. For the CDR3, the DNA is TGTGCCAGCTCTACGGACAGAAATCAGCCCCAGCATTTT. As protein: CASSTDRNQPQHF.

This clone turned up a few times. The chain carries TRBV5-1 and TRBJ2-5; 7 bases are a match to TRBD1. Trimming removed 4 bases from V and 1 base from J; junction bases left unmatched: 7. Germline assignment: CDR1 SGHRS and CDR2 YFSETQ. CDR3 length: 15 amino acids. This CDR3 reads CASSPQGTAQETQYF. The CDR3 DNA reads TGCGCCAGCAGCCCGCAAGGGACAGCCCAAGAGACCCAGTACTTC.

The V gene is TRBV5-4, the J gene TRBJ2-5; 13 bases fit TRBD2. This CDR3 has 16 amino acids. Germline V gene sequence: CDR1 SGHNT, CDR2 YYREEE (reference sequence). The V and J ends lost 2 bases and 5 bases, in that order; junction bases with no gene match: 6. This CDR3 is CASSLGLAGVRETQYF. The CDR3 DNA reads as TGTGCCAGCAGCTTAGGACTAGCGGGAGTGCGGGAGACCCAGTACTTC.

The V gene is TRBV28, the J gene TRBJ2-1, with D unclear. This CDR3 is 15 amino acids long. Germline lookup yields CDR1 MDHEN and CDR2 SYDVKM. Trimming removed 10 bases at V and 4 bases at J, with 20 bases between. The CDR3 is CATTLLAASYNEQFF. The CDR3 nucleotides are TGTGCCACTACCCTGTTGGCGGCCTCATACAATGAGCAGTTCTTC.

This chain joins TRBV4-1 and TRBJ2-1; no definite D call. Trimming took 0 bases from V and 4 from J, leaving 16 bases between them. Germline lookup yields CDR1 MGHRA and CDR2 YSYEKL. The CDR3 runs to 17 residues. The CDR3 coding sequence is TGCGCCAGCAGCCAAGACACCACGGCCTTCGGGTACAATGAGCAGTTCTTC. Translation gives CASSQDTTAFGYNEQFF.

V and J are TRBV18 and TRBJ1-1, with D perhaps TRBD1 (5 bases). This CDR3 contains 16 residues. Deletions cut 3 bases from V and 1 base from J, with 15 bases between. The germline V gene has CDR1 KGHSH and CDR2 LQKENI. CDR3 in DNA: TGTGCCAGCTCACCCCAGAGGGGTGCCCCGAACACTGAAGCTTTCTTT. This gives the protein CASSPQRGAPNTEAFF.

The chain recombines TRBV18 with TRBJ2-3, with TRBD2 matching 7 bases. Trimming removed 2 bases from V and 1 base from J; junction bases left unmatched: 12. Per the germline V gene, CDR1 is KGHSH and CDR2 is LQKENI. The CDR3 is 18 residues long. In nucleotides, the CDR3 is TGTGCCAGCTCACCAAGTCTTAGCGGGCCAACGCGCACAGATACGCAGTATTTT. Translation: CASSPSLSGPTRTDTQYF.

In its sample, this clone was seen a few times. Other DNA sequences within the sample encode an identical CDR3. This chain joins TRBV19 and TRBJ1-5; 10 bases match TRBD1. This CDR3 region has 14 residues. Trimming took 3 bases from V and 6 from J; bases not matched to a gene: 2. CDR1 is LNHDA, CDR2 SQIVND, per germline (reference sequence). CDR3 region: CASSMTGGGQPQHF. The CDR3 coding sequence is TGTGCCAGTAGTATGACAGGGGGCGGTCAGCCCCAGCATTTT. The complete variable domain, with remaining parts taken from reference TRBV19 and TRBJ1-5, reads DGGITQSPKYLFRKEGQNVTLSCEQNLNHDAMYWYRQDPGQGLRLIYYSQIVNDFQKGDIAEGYSVSREKKESFPLTVTSAQKNPTAFYLCASSMTGGGQPQHFGDGTRLSIL.